The 20 T cell receptor beta chains listed next were all sequenced from one sample in a study of vaccination and CD4 T cells after COVID-19. The Oncomine TCR Beta short-read assay was applied to DNA of cultured CD4+ T cells. TCRdb re-called the PCR reads with MiXCR, one entry per CDR3 protein. The sample contains some 7,700 distinct CDR3 sequences, 40% to 55% of which appear only once. Their specific antigens are unknown. Treatment reported: roughly 10-day PBMC culture with coronavirus spike peptide pools or control peptides (ViraFEST assay). Material for sequencing was CD4+ T cells from blood, cultured in vitro. These receptors were obtained from a human donor who had recovered from COVID-19.

The CDR3 DNA reads TGTGCCATCCAAAGGGACAGGGACTCTTACTATGGCTACACCTTC. It is translated as CAIQRDRDSYYGYTF. The gene calls are TRBV10-3 and TRBJ1-2; 9 bases fit TRBD1. Germline values: CDR1 ENHRY, CDR2 SYGVKD. The V gene end was trimmed by 8 bases and the J gene end by 3 bases; junction bases not matched to a gene: 10. The CDR3 is made up of 15 amino acids.

The chain employs TRBV7-2 and TRBJ2-3; 12 nucleotides align to TRBD2. V shed 4 bases and J 1 base; nucleotides not matched to a gene: 12. Germline V gene data show CDR1 as SGHTA and CDR2 as FQGNSA. The CDR3 runs to 19 residues. CDR3 coding DNA: TGTGCCAGCAGCTCGAGGGCTAGCGGGAGGGTAGGGGGCACAGATACGCAGTATTTT. It yields the protein CASSSRASGRVGGTDTQYF.

This clonotype was observed a handful of times. This chain connects TRBV7-2 to TRBJ2-5, with 15 bases identical to TRBD2. The CDR3 has 18 residues. The germline V gene encodes CDR1 SGHTA and CDR2 FQGNSA. V was pared by 5 bases and J by 3 bases, with 10 bases of the junction left unmatched. The CDR3 reads CASSPGLAGGGREETQYF. CDR3 sequence (DNA): TGTGCCAGCAGCCCGGGACTAGCGGGAGGCGGGAGAGAAGAGACCCAGTACTTC.

The chain links TRBV2 to TRBJ2-2; D unresolved. Trimming removed 2 bases at V and 8 bases at J, with 3 bases between. The CDR3 extends over 11 amino acids. Germline V CDR1 and CDR2: SNHLY, FYNNEI. CDR3 coding DNA: TGTGCCAGCAGTGAACCGGGGGAGCTGTTTTTT. This sequence encodes CASSEPGELFF.

CDR3 amino acids: CASSQGTQTSYGYTF. The CDR3 DNA is TGTGCCAGCAGCCAAGGGACGCAGACTTCCTATGGCTACACCTTC. The chain employs TRBV14 and TRBJ1-2; D is undetermined. Looked up from germline, CDR1 is SGHDN and CDR2 is FVKESK. The CDR3 is 15 amino acids. The V and J ends lost 1 base and 4 bases respectively, with 13 bases between them.

This clonotype was found a few times. V usage is TRBV20-1 and J usage is TRBJ2-2; D ambiguous. The CDR3 extends over 12 amino acids. Looked up from germline, CDR1 is DFQATT and CDR2 is SNEGSKA (reference sequence). Between the trimmed V and J ends, which lost 7 bases and 2 bases, there was a span of 8 bases. The CDR3 reads CSVHKNTGELFF. The CDR3 DNA sequence: TGCAGTGTCCACAAAAACACCGGGGAGCTGTTTTTT.

The rearrangement links TRBV7-2 to TRBJ2-1, with D perhaps TRBD2 (6 bases). Germline loops: CDR1 SGHTA, CDR2 FQGNSA. V lost 0 bases, J lost 7 bases, and 16 bases lay in between. The CDR3 contains 16 residues. The CDR3 is CASSLAGRGLLNEQFF. As DNA, the CDR3 is TGTGCCAGCAGCTTAGCGGGGCGGGGCCTGTTAAATGAGCAGTTCTTC.

V is TRBV4-1 and J is TRBJ1-1; tentative D call: TRBD1 (5 bases). The CDR3 sequence is 16 residues long. V dropped 1 base and J dropped 0 bases, with 12 bases sitting between them. Per the germline V gene, CDR1 is MGHRA and CDR2 is YSYEKL. Here the CDR3 DNA reads TGCGCCAGCAGCCAAGGGCGATTGGGGGTGAACACTGAAGCTTTCTTT. It translates to CASSQGRLGVNTEAFF.

This clonotype has more than one count but fewer than ten. The chain employs TRBV7-8 and TRBJ1-2, with D unresolved. CDR1 and CDR2 (germline): SGHVS, FQNEAQ. CDR3 length: 13 residues. V lost 1 base, J lost 5 bases, and 8 bases lay in between. The CDR3 region has the DNA TGTGCCAGCAGCTTAGAGGCAGGATATGGCTACACCTTC. As protein: CASSLEAGYGYTF. Full variable domain (rest looked up from reference TRBV7-8 and TRBJ1-2): GAGVSQSPRYKVAKRGQDVALRCDPISGHVSLFWYQQALGQGPEFLTYFQNEAQLDKSGLPSDRFFAERPEGSVSTLKIQRTQQEDSAVYLCASSLEAGYGYTFGSGTRLTVV.

The gene calls are TRBV6-1 and TRBJ1-1, with TRBD1 matching 12 bases. This CDR3 has 17 amino acids. Germline V gives CDR1 MNHNS, CDR2 SASEGT. V lost 2 bases, J lost 4 bases, and 8 bases stayed unmatched. The CDR3, as DNA: TGTGCCAGCAGTGAAATAGGGACAGGGGGCGGAGGCACTGAAGCTTTCTTT. As protein: CASSEIGTGGGGTEAFF.

The chain links TRBV27 to TRBJ2-7; no clear D. The CDR3 sequence is 11 residues long. V was pared by 6 bases and J by 3 bases, with 6 bases between. Germline V gene sequence: CDR1 MNHEY, CDR2 SMNVEV (reference sequence). The CDR3 reads CASRGLYEQYF. DNA of the CDR3: TGTGCCAGCAGAGGTCTCTACGAGCAGTACTTC.

The chain's CDR3 is CASSGTSGRTDTQYF. The CDR3 DNA follows: TGTGCCAGCAGCGGGACTAGCGGTCGCACAGATACGCAGTATTTT. The J gene is TRBJ2-3, the V gene TRBV5-4; 11 bases are shared with TRBD2. CDR3 size: 15 residues. J lost 1 base, V lost 4 bases, and 2 bases had no gene match. CDR1 is SGHNT and CDR2 is YYREEE in the germline V gene (reference sequence). The full variable domain, its missing parts supplied by reference TRBV5-4 and TRBJ2-3, is ETGVTQSPTHLIKTRGQQVTLRCSSQSGHNTVSWYQQALGQGPQFIFQYYREEENGRGNFPPRFSGLQFPNYSSELNVNALELDDSALYLCASSGTSGRTDTQYFGPGTRLTVL.

This clonotype was seen only a few times. The gene calls are TRBV12-3 or TRBV12-4 and TRBJ2-2; unclear D gene. The V gene lost 8 bases and the J gene lost 1 base, with 8 bases spanning the gap. The CDR3 spans 13 residues. The CDR3 is CASGPRNTGELFF. In DNA form, the CDR3 reads TGTGCCAGCGGCCCGAGGAACACCGGGGAGCTGTTTTTT.

The chain is built from TRBV6-1 and TRBJ2-7; D possibly corresponds to TRBD1 (6 bases). Germline V gene data show CDR1 as MNHNS and CDR2 as SASEGT. This CDR3 contains 14 residues. Trimming stripped 6 bases from V and 5 bases from J, with 17 bases between. The CDR3 nucleotides read TGTGCCAGCAGGACGGGACATAATCGGGACGAGCAGTACTTC. Its protein product is CASRTGHNRDEQYF.

The rearrangement joins TRBV20-1 to TRBJ2-1; possibly TRBD1 for D (5 bases). The tail of the sequence fits TRBJ2-7 better, so the J call may be wrong. In germline, CDR1 is DFQATT, CDR2 SNEGSKA (reference sequence). This CDR3 spans 15 amino acids. CDR3 DNA: TGCAGTGCTAGAGATCAGGGCTCTCCTACCTACGAGCAGTACTTC. This sequence encodes CSARDQGSPTYEQYF.

The rearrangement uses TRBV20-1 and TRBJ1-1, with 8 bases matching TRBD1. This CDR3 is 14 amino acids long. V was pared by 5 bases and J by 5 bases, with 10 bases of the junction left unmatched. Germline lookup yields CDR1 DFQATT and CDR2 SNEGSKA (reference sequence). The CDR3 bases are TGCAGTGCTGGGAGGACAGGGAGTAAGACTGAAGCTTTCTTT. It translates to CSAGRTGSKTEAFF.

Comment on this clonotype: One end of the junction is discordant with germline, which a read error may explain. The chain recombines TRBV11-2 with TRBJ1-4; D is uncertain. The CDR3 extends over 13 amino acids. From germline, CDR1 is SGHAT and CDR2 FQNNGV. The CDR3 sequence is CASSVDPGKKLFF. CDR3 in DNA: TGTGCCAGCAGCGTAGACCCCGGGAAAAAACTGTTTTTT.

The chain recombines TRBV5-5 with TRBJ1-1; possible D gene TRBD1, 5 bases. The CDR3 contains 14 residues. Germline assignment: CDR1 SGHKS and CDR2 YYEKEE (reference sequence). V lost 5 bases and J 1 base, leaving 12 bases between the germline ends. CDR3 nucleotides: TGTGCCAGCAGGCTAGTGGGGGGGAACACTGAAGCTTTCTTT. Protein: CASRLVGGNTEAFF.

J is TRBJ2-2 and V is TRBV6-4, with D unclear. The CDR3 runs to 15 residues. Trimming pared 4 bases from V and 6 bases from J, leaving 15 bases between. The germline CDR1 and CDR2 sequences are MRHNA and SNTAGT. For the CDR3, the DNA is TGTGCCAGCAGTGCCCATGCGAAGGTCCCCGGGGAGCTGTTTTTT. Encoded protein: CASSAHAKVPGELFF.

The rearrangement links TRBV20-1 to TRBJ2-5; 9 positions agree with TRBD2. Trimming removed 1 base from V and 5 bases from J; junction bases left unmatched: 8. The germline CDR1 and CDR2 sequences are DFQATT and SNEGSKA (reference sequence). The CDR3 contains 15 residues. DNA for the CDR3: TGCAGTGCTAGAGTTAAGCTAGCGGGGCGGGAGACCCAGTACTTC. It is translated as CSARVKLAGRETQYF.